The following is a TCR beta chain sequence with its context. This sample is drawn from a study of cytomegalovirus exposure and HLA in healthy donors. PCR used 60 Vbeta primers and 13 Jbeta primers. This table comes from immunoSEQ multiplex PCR, and its TCRdb copy is limited to in-frame clones, with some not included. The sample has about 180,000 clones, 65% to 85% seen once; the top ten hold approximately 2.2%. Germline CDR1 MDHEN, CDR2 SYDVKM. The ends were cut back, 6 bases at V and 10 bases at J, with 13 bases in the middle. The CDR3 spans 13 residues. The sample consisted of PBMCs. The chain links TRBV28 to TRBJ1-6, with D perhaps TRBD1 (6 bases). This TCR came from a male donor in good health and CMV-seronegative. The CDR3 bases are TGTGCCAGCAGCACAGGGTTACAATCACCCCTCCACTTT. This gives the protein CASSTGLQSPLHF.